Reported below is one T cell receptor beta chain. Its target is unknown. This sample is drawn from a study of response to subunit inactivated influenza vaccine. Study-wide results and limits: Authors suggested each seasonal flu vaccination may recruit only limited numbers of new T cells.

Via MiXCR, TCRdb re-called the RT-PCR reads, giving one row per CDR3 protein. The sample lists roughly 650,000 distinct CDR3 sequences, 15% to 19% occurring once. Germline values: CDR1 SGHDN, CDR2 FVKESK. There are 18 residues in the CDR3. V lost 3 bases to trimming and J lost 0 bases; unmatched junction nucleotides: 5. The chain is built from TRBV14 and TRBJ2-1; the match to TRBD2 covers 13 bases. Sequences were derived from PBMCs from blood, sampled 11 to 12 days after vaccination. This receptor was taken from a man over 45 who received an inactivated influenza vaccine. The CDR3 sequence: CASSHRLAGGYSYNEQFF. CDR3 bases: TGTGCCAGCAGCCACAGACTAGCGGGAGGCTACTCCTACAATGAGCAGTTCTTC.